The present T cell receptor beta chain was sequenced within a study of OX40 agonist ivuxolimab in advanced cancers. The CDR3 is made up of 14 amino acids. Trimming removed 5 bases at V and 0 bases at J, with 10 bases between. Looked up from germline, CDR1 is SGHRS and CDR2 is YFSETQ. Libraries were prepared by immunoSEQ multiplex PCR; TCRdb keeps only in-frame clonotypes and omits some of them. The sample holds approximately 31,000 clones; around 87% are singletons and the top ten take 20% to 30%. The TCR comes from an adult with an advanced solid tumor such as melanoma, head and neck, liver or kidney cancer. The chain recombines TRBV5-1 with TRBJ2-3, with D possibly called TRBD1 or TRBD2 (5 bases each). Sequencing was performed on CD4+ or CD8+ T cells sorted from blood, taken in a trial of the OX40 agonist ivuxolimab. The CDR3 here is CASRRGPSTDTQYF. The CDR3, as DNA: TGCGCCAGCAGGAGGGGCCCCAGCACAGATACGCAGTATTTT.